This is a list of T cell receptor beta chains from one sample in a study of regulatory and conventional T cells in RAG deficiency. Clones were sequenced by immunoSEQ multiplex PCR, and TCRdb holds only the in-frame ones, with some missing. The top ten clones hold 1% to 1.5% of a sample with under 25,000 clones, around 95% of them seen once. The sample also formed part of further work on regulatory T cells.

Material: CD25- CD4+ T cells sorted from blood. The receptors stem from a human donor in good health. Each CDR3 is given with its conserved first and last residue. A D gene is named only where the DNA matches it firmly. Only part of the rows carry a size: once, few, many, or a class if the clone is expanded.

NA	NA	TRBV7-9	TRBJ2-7	CASSPQTGISYEQYF	TGTGCCAGCAGCCCCCAGACAGGCATTTCCTACGAGCAGTACTTC
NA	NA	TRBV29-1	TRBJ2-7	CSVLPGLDSFYEQYF	TGCAGCGTGCTCCCCGGATTGGACAGTTTCTACGAGCAGTACTTC
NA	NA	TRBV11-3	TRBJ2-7	CASSRGQGYEQYF	TGTGCCAGCAGCCGAGGACAAGGCTACGAGCAGTACTTC
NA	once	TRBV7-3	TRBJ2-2	CASSDRRIGNTGELFF	TGTGCCAGCAGTGACAGGAGAATTGGTAACACCGGGGAGCTGTTTTTT
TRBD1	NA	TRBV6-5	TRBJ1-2	CASSSTGANYGYTF	TGTGCCAGCAGTTCGACAGGGGCGAACTATGGCTACACCTTC
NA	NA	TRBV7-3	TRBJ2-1	CASSLYQGRDEQFF	TGTGCCAGCAGCTTATACCAGGGGCGGGATGAGCAGTTCTTC
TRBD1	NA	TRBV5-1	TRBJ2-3	CASSLVRGRMIDTQYF	TGCGCCAGCAGCTTGGTCAGGGGGCGAATGATAGATACGCAGTATTTT
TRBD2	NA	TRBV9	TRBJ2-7	CASSGGGKARSYEQYF	TGCGCCAGCAGCGGGGGAGGGAAAGCCCGTTCCTACGAGCAGTACTTC
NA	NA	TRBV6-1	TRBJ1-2	CASSEPANYGYTF	TGTGCCAGCAGTGAACCAGCTAACTATGGCTACACCTTC
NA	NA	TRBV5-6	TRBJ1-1	CASSRAGLEAFF	TGTGCCAGCAGCCGTGCGGGACTTGAAGCTTTCTTT
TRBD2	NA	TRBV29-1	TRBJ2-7	CSVEGRTSGYEQYF	TGCAGCGTCGAAGGACGGACTAGCGGCTACGAGCAGTACTTC
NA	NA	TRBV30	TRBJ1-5	CAWTLGGPYGDQPQHF	TGTGCCTGGACCCTAGGGGGACCCTACGGAGATCAGCCCCAGCATTTT
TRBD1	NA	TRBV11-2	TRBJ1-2	CASSQGQGLGYTF	TGTGCCAGCAGCCAGGGACAGGGATTAGGCTACACCTTC
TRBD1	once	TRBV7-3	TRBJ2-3	CASSLKRQGTGGTDTQYF	TGTGCCAGCAGCTTAAAGCGGCAGGGAACAGGGGGAACAGATACGCAGTATTTT
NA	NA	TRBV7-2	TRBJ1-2	CASSLYPYGYTF	TGTGCCAGCAGCTTGTATCCTTATGGCTACACCTTC
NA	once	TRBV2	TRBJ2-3	CASSESRDFFSSTDTQYF	TGTGCCAGCAGTGAATCCCGGGACTTCTTTTCTAGCACAGATACGCAGTATTTT
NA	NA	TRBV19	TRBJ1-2	CASSPAGRGVDGYTF	TGTGCCAGTAGTCCGGCGGGCAGGGGAGTAGATGGCTACACCTTC
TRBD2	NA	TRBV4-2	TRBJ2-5	CASSHHGLADQETQYF	TGTGCCAGCAGCCACCACGGACTAGCGGACCAAGAGACCCAGTACTTC
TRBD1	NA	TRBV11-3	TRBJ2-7	CASPRGRIYEQYF	TGTGCCAGCCCCAGGGGGCGTATATACGAGCAGTACTTC
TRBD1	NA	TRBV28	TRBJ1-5	CASSPRGQDQPQHF	TGTGCCAGCAGCCCCAGGGGGCAGGATCAGCCCCAGCATTTT